The rows below give T cell receptor beta chains drawn from one sample of a study of human T cells and chemical hapten exposure. TCRdb re-analysed the RACE reads in MiXCR, keeping a single row per CDR3 protein. The table lists fewer than 350,000 distinct CDR3 sequences, almost 8% of them singletons. The sequences come from whole blood, collected in connection with sensitization to the hapten diphenylcyclopropenone (DPC). Receptors originate from a man in his late teens or twenties with alopecia areata. Some clones in this sample may be carry-over from other donors' samples. CDR3s include the opening cysteine and the closing phenylalanine or tryptophan. Each record gives: J gene, clone size, V gene, D gene, CDR3 DNA, CDR3 protein. D genes are given only for firm matches. The size entry is marked missing in some rows and otherwise reads once, few, many or a size class.

>TRBJ1-2|NA|TRBV4-3|NA
TGCGCCAGCAGCCAAGAAGCAAAGGGACCAGCTAACTATGGCTACACCTTC
CASSQEAKGPANYGYTF
>TRBJ2-5|NA|TRBV6-2/TRBV6-3|NA
TGTGCCAGCAGTTCGCGGGTCTTGCAAGAGACCCAGTACTTC
CASSSRVLQETQYF
>TRBJ1-1|few|TRBV6-5|NA
TGTGCCAGCAGTTACCCCCGGGGGGAAGCTTTCTTT
CASSYPRGEAFF
>TRBJ2-3|NA|TRBV12-3/TRBV12-4|NA
TGTGCCAGCAGTTTTCGGGGGCAAGATACGCAGTATTTT
CASSFRGQDTQYF
>TRBJ1-2|few|TRBV7-3|TRBD1
TGTGCCAGCAGCACGGGACAGCTAGAGTATGGCTACACCTTC
CASSTGQLEYGYTF
>TRBJ1-5|few|TRBV7-4|NA
TGTGCCAGCAATGAGGAGGCGGATCAGCCCCAGCATTTT
CASNEEADQPQHF
>TRBJ1-5|few|TRBV24-1|NA
TGTGCCACCAGTGATTTGATAAGGGTAAAAGGCAATCAGCCCCAGCATTTT
CATSDLIRVKGNQPQHF
>TRBJ1-3|few|TRBV11-2|NA
TGTGCCAGCAGCTTAGGAACCGGAAACACCATATATTTT
CASSLGTGNTIYF
>TRBJ1-1|few|TRBV29-1|NA
TGCAGCGTTGTTAGTCTTGGGACACCTAGGGGAGCTTTCTTT
CSVVSLGTPRGAFF
>TRBJ2-7|many|TRBV9|NA
TGTGCCAGCAGCAAGCAGGGTAACATGTTTTTTAGCTCCTACGAGCAGTACTTC
CASSKQGNMFFSSYEQYF
>TRBJ2-6|NA|TRBV5-1|TRBD1
TGCGCCAGCAGCTTTCCCCTTGGACAGGGATGGGACTCTGGGGCCAACCTCCTGACTTTC
CASSFPLGQGWDSGANLLTF
>TRBJ1-4|NA|TRBV11-2|NA
TGTGCCAGCAGCCCGTATAGGGGGAGTACTGAAAAACTGTTTTTT
CASSPYRGSTEKLFF
>TRBJ1-1|few|TRBV6-2/TRBV6-3|NA
TGTGCCAGCAGACAGGGTCTAGCGGTCTCTGAAGCTTTCTTT
CASRQGLAVSEAFF
>TRBJ2-2|many|TRBV7-8|NA
TGTGCCAGCAGTCAAGGGAGGACGGTAATCACCGGGGAGCTGTTTTTT
CASSQGRTVITGELFF
>TRBJ2-3|NA|TRBV7-2|TRBD2
TGTGCCAGCAGCCAAGAAGCGGGGGGTCTGCCAGATACGCAGTATTTT
CASSQEAGGLPDTQYF
>TRBJ2-5|many|TRBV29-1|TRBD1
TGCAGCGTGGAAGACAGGGTTCAAGAGACCCAGTACTTC
CSVEDRVQETQYF
>TRBJ1-5|NA|TRBV4-1|NA
TGCGCCAGCAGCCAAGAGGGGCAGGCCTTCGGCAATCAGCCCCAGCATTTT
CASSQEGQAFGNQPQHF
>TRBJ1-2|many|TRBV20-1|TRBD1
TGCAGTGCTAGAGAGGGAGGCAGGGGGAACTATGGCTACACCTTC
CSAREGGRGNYGYTF
>TRBJ2-3|few|TRBV10-1|TRBD1
TGCGCCAGCAGTGAGTCGAGGACAGGGGCGACCACAGATACGCAGTATTTT
CASSESRTGATTDTQYF
>TRBJ1-2|NA|TRBV12-3/TRBV12-4|NA
TGTGCCAGCAGTCCTCTGGATGGCTACACCTTC
CASSPLDGYTF
>TRBJ2-5|NA|TRBV11-1|TRBD2
TGTGCCAGCAGCCCCCGGACTAGCGGGGACCAAGAGACCCAGTACTTC
CASSPRTSGDQETQYF
>TRBJ2-3|many|TRBV10-3|NA
TGTGCCATCCGGCAGGGCCCTAACACAGATACGCAGTATTTT
CAIRQGPNTDTQYF
>TRBJ1-1|NA|TRBV5-1|NA
TGCACCAGCAGCAAGGGGCTGGGATGGAACACTGAAGCTTTCTTT
CTSSKGLGWNTEAFF
>TRBJ2-6|NA|TRBV18|TRBD1
TGTGCCAGCTCACGGGGACAGTCTGGGGCCAACGTCCTGACTTTC
CASSRGQSGANVLTF
>TRBJ2-7|many|TRBV9|NA
TGTGCCAGCAGCGTAGGGGGGAGCCACGAGCAGTACTTC
CASSVGGSHEQYF
>TRBJ2-3|NA|TRBV10-2|NA
TGCGCCAGCAGTGAGTCGAGGGGCCATTACAGGGTTTACACAGATACGCAGTATTTT
CASSESRGHYRVYTDTQYF
>TRBJ2-4|few|TRBV12-3/TRBV12-4|TRBD1
TGTGCCAGCAGTCCCGGACAGGGTAACAAAAACATTCAGTACTTC
CASSPGQGNKNIQYF
>TRBJ2-5|few|TRBV18|NA
TGTGCCAGCTCACCCAGCAGCGGCCAAGAGACCCAGTACTTC
CASSPSSGQETQYF
>TRBJ1-5|few|TRBV12-5|NA
TGTGCTAGTGGTTTGGGTGAGCAGCCCCAGCATTTT
CASGLGEQPQHF
>TRBJ2-2|few|TRBV7-3|TRBD2
TGTGCCAGCAGATATAGCGGGGGATCGGCCGGGGAGCTGTTTTTT
CASRYSGGSAGELFF
>TRBJ2-7|few|TRBV28|TRBD1
TGTGCCAGCAGTTTTATAGACCCGACAGGGCAAGGAGAGCAGTACTTC
CASSFIDPTGQGEQYF
>TRBJ2-2|few|TRBV7-9|NA
TGTGCCAGCAGCTCCCCAGGCATCGGGCTGGGCACCGGGGAGCTGTTTTTT
CASSSPGIGLGTGELFF
>TRBJ2-2|many|TRBV3-1|TRBD2
TGTGCCAGCAGGATCCAAGCGGGGGTTAACACCGGGGAGCTGTTTTTT
CASRIQAGVNTGELFF
>TRBJ1-1|many|TRBV5-1|TRBD1
TGCGCCAGCAGCTTGGGACAGGGTGAAGCTTTCTTT
CASSLGQGEAFF
>TRBJ2-1|NA|TRBV12-3/TRBV12-4|NA
TGTGCCAATGCTCAGGGTTCCTCCTACAATGAGCAGTTCTTC
CANAQGSSYNEQFF
>TRBJ1-3|NA|TRBV6-5|NA
TGTGCCAGCAAGGCGCTCCCGTTCTCTGGAAACACCATATATTTT
CASKALPFSGNTIYF
>TRBJ2-6|few|TRBV29-1|NA
TGCAGCGTTGAAGGGACGGGCTCTGGGGCCAACGTCCTGACTTTC
CSVEGTGSGANVLTF
>TRBJ1-4|many|TRBV7-8|NA
TGTGCCAGCAGCTTATTCCCCAGGGTAGGGGATGAAAAACTGTTTTTT
CASSLFPRVGDEKLFF
>TRBJ1-5|NA|TRBV5-6|NA
TGTGCCAGCAGCTTGCGAGAGACCGGGTCCAATCAGCCCCAGCATTTT
CASSLRETGSNQPQHF
>TRBJ2-7|few|TRBV5-1|TRBD1
TGCGCCAGCAGCTCTGAAGGGGACAGGGACCACGAGCAGTACTTC
CASSSEGDRDHEQYF
>TRBJ2-2|NA|TRBV4-1|NA
TGCGCCAGCAGCCAAGGAGGCAGCTACACCGGGGAGCTGTTTTTT
CASSQGGSYTGELFF
>TRBJ2-1|many|TRBV9|TRBD2
TGTGCCAGCAGCGTTGCGGGGGTATCATCCAATGAGCAGTTCTTC
CASSVAGVSSNEQFF
>TRBJ2-6|NA|TRBV6-2/TRBV6-3|NA
TGTGCCAGCAGAACAAGCTCTGGGGCCAACGTCCTGACTTTC
CASRTSSGANVLTF
>TRBJ1-2|few|TRBV10-3|NA
TGTGCCATCAGTGACTCTGACTATGGCTACACCTTC
CAISDSDYGYTF
>TRBJ2-7|NA|TRBV25-1|NA
TGTGCCAGCAGTGCTCTCGGGACACAGGCCCCCTACGAGCAGTACTTC
CASSALGTQAPYEQYF